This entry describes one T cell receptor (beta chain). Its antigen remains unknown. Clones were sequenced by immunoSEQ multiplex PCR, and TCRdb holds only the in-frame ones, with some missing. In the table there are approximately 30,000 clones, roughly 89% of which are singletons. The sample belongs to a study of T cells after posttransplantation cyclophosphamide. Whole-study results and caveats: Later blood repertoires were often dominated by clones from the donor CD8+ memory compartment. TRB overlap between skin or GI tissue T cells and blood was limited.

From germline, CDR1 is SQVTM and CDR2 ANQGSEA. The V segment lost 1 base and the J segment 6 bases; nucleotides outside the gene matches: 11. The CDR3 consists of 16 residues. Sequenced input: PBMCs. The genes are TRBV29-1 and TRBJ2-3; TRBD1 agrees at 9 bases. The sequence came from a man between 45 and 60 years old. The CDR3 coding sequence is TGCAGCGTTGAAGCCCGGGACAGGGTTCCTCCCGATACGCAGTATTTT. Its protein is CSVEARDRVPPDTQYF.